This paragraph reports one T cell receptor beta chain. Antigen specificity is unknown. These data originate in a study of lymphopenia after photon versus proton radiotherapy. Study-level results: Authors raise, but do not show, better survival with proton therapy. Larger post-nadir TCR diversity loss correlated inversely with survival in deceased patients. Proton therapy kept repertoires fairly stable, unlike photons, which gained effector/memory cells. Oligoclonal CD8+ Temra expansion after nadir drove photon patients' diversity drop.

In germline, CDR1 is SNHLY, CDR2 FYNNEI. V shed 11 bases and J shed 5 bases, with 18 bases lying between them. The CDR3 sequence is 13 residues long. The protocol was immunoSEQ multiplex PCR, while the TCRdb copy is restricted to in-frame clones and leaves out a portion. The sample includes about 27,000 clones, 87% seen only once; the top ten take roughly 19%. This sample comprised peripheral blood, obtained from a patient treated with photon-based radiotherapy. The sequence was collected from a man aged 50 to 60 with gastric cancer. This chain uses TRBV2 with TRBJ1-1; D is possibly TRBD1 (5 bases). The CDR3 sequence: CAATRGLNTEAFF. As DNA, the CDR3 is TGTGCCGCGACTAGGGGTTTAAATACTGAAGCTTTCTTT. Full variable domain (missing parts from reference TRBV2 and TRBJ1-1): EPEVTQTPSHQVTQMGQEVILRCVPISNHLYFYWYRQILGQKVEFLVSFYNNEISEKSEIFDDQFSVERPDGSNFTLKIRSTKLEDSAMYFCAATRGLNTEAFFGQGTRLTVV.